The rows below give T cell receptor beta chains drawn from one sample of a study of shared clonotypes between healthy human individuals. Assay used: immunoSEQ multiplex PCR; TCRdb lists only in-frame clones, some missing. Of approximately 2.5 million clones in the sample, under 95% were seen once. The sequenced material came from naive CD4+ T cells from PBMCs. The receptors stem from a man between 18 and 29 years old in good health. Some clones in this sample may be carry-over from other donors' samples. Each CDR3 is given with its conserved first and last residue. D genes are given only for firm matches. Where a row states a size, it is once, few, many or the class of an expanded clone; other rows omit it.

size: -; V: TRBV28; J: TRBJ1-5; D: -; DNA: TGTGCCAGCATCTGGGGGGTCAATCAGCCCCAGCATTTT; CDR3: CASIWGVNQPQHF
size: -; V: TRBV2; J: TRBJ2-4; D: -; DNA: TGTGCCAGCAGAGAGGAGGCAGGGGCAACCAGTAACATTCAGTACTTC; CDR3: CASREEAGATSNIQYF
size: -; V: TRBV6-5; J: TRBJ2-7; D: -; DNA: TGTGCCAGCAGCCAGACCTCCCGAAGAGGTCCCAAGTACTTC; CDR3: CASSQTSRRGPKYF
size: once; V: TRBV9; J: TRBJ2-1; D: -; DNA: TGTGCCAGCAGCGTAGACGGCTCCTACAATGAGCAGTTCTTC; CDR3: CASSVDGSYNEQFF
size: -; V: TRBV30; J: TRBJ2-7; D: -; DNA: TGTGCCTGGAGTTTAGGGGGACTGCTGGGCTCCTACGAGCAGTACTTC; CDR3: CAWSLGGLLGSYEQYF
size: -; V: TRBV10-3; J: TRBJ1-2; D: -; DNA: TGTGCCATCAGTGAGGCAAGGCCCTATGGCTACACCTTC; CDR3: CAISEARPYGYTF
size: -; V: TRBV6-5; J: TRBJ2-3; D: -; DNA: TGTGCCAGCAGTCTCCGGGACAGCACAGATACGCAGTATTTT; CDR3: CASSLRDSTDTQYF
size: once; V: TRBV5-4; J: TRBJ2-3; D: -; DNA: TGTGCCAGCAGTCAGCCGAAGTGGGGGGCCGGCACAGATACGCAGTATTTT; CDR3: CASSQPKWGAGTDTQYF
size: -; V: TRBV28; J: TRBJ2-7; D: -; DNA: TGTGCCAGCGGCCGTACCTACGAGCAGTACTTC; CDR3: CASGRTYEQYF
size: -; V: TRBV4-2; J: TRBJ1-4; D: -; DNA: TGTGCCAGCAGCTTGTCTGGGGGCGGCCGGGGAAAACTGTTTTTT; CDR3: CASSLSGGGRGKLFF
size: -; V: TRBV9; J: TRBJ1-1; D: -; DNA: TGTGCCAGCAGCGTAGGTCCCGGGGGCACTGAAGCTTTCTTT; CDR3: CASSVGPGGTEAFF
size: -; V: TRBV9; J: TRBJ2-7; D: TRBD1; DNA: TGTGCCAGCAGCGTAGTGGGACAGGGCCACGAGCAGTACTTC; CDR3: CASSVVGQGHEQYF
size: -; V: TRBV5-4; J: TRBJ2-1; D: TRBD2; DNA: TGTGCCAGCAGCGATGGGACTAGCGGGTTCTACAATGAGCAGTTCTTC; CDR3: CASSDGTSGFYNEQFF
size: -; V: TRBV29-1; J: TRBJ2-1; D: -; DNA: TGCAGCGCTGGACGGGGGAACAATGAGCAGTTCTTC; CDR3: CSAGRGNNEQFF
size: -; V: TRBV5-1; J: TRBJ2-2; D: TRBD1; DNA: TGCGCCAGCAGCGAGGCAACAGGGGCCACCGGGGAGCTGTTTTTT; CDR3: CASSEATGATGELFF
size: -; V: TRBV4-1; J: TRBJ1-5; D: TRBD1; DNA: TGCGCCAGCAGCTACGATTCCGGCGGGACAGGGATTCAGCCCCAGCATTTT; CDR3: CASSYDSGGTGIQPQHF
size: once; V: TRBV6-1; J: TRBJ2-1; D: TRBD2; DNA: TGTGCCAGCGCATTAGCGGGAGGGCCCGACAATGAGCAGTTCTTC; CDR3: CASALAGGPDNEQFF
size: -; V: TRBV12-1; J: TRBJ2-5; D: -; DNA: TGTGCCAGCAGCGCGGGGGAGACCCAGTACTTC; CDR3: CASSAGETQYF
size: -; V: TRBV28; J: TRBJ2-1; D: -; DNA: TGTGCCAGCAGTATCAGGGTCAATGAGCAGTTCTTC; CDR3: CASSIRVNEQFF
size: -; V: TRBV7-9; J: TRBJ2-1; D: -; DNA: TGTGCCAGCAGCACCCCGGGGTTCTACAATGAGCAGTTCTTC; CDR3: CASSTPGFYNEQFF
size: -; V: TRBV28; J: TRBJ2-3; D: -; DNA: TGTGCGGGCAGGGGGCAGCGGGAGGCCACAGATACGCAGTATTTT; CDR3: CAGRGQREATDTQYF